This T cell receptor beta chain was retrieved from a study of CD8 T cells in Susac syndrome. Random hexamers served to reverse transcribe roughly 0.5 to 1 ug RNA. TCRdb processed the immunoSEQ multiplex PCR reads anew with MiXCR; each CDR3 protein has one entry. The sample yields 150,000 to 200,000 distinct CDR3 sequences, just under 95% seen once. The CDR3 runs 14 residues. Trimming left V 5 bases short and J 2 bases short, with 12 bases between. Looked up from germline, CDR1 is ENHRY and CDR2 is SYGVKD. J is TRBJ2-5 and V is TRBV10-3; D is possibly TRBD2 (6 bases). Sequencing was carried out using CD4+ T cells from PBMCs. This TCR derives from a human donor in good health. CDR3 loop: CAISLYGLQETQYF. The CDR3 region has the DNA TGTGCCATCAGTCTGTACGGACTACAAGAGACCCAGTACTTC.